A single sample is the source of the 22 T cell receptor beta chains below, sequenced in a study of blood T cells in healthy people across ages. Primed by a sample-barcoded 5' primer and a J-beta primer mix, a second PCR proceeded for about 6 to 12 cycles. TCRdb passed the 5' RACE reads through MiXCR, listing each CDR3 protein once. The sample includes roughly 720,000 distinct CDR3 sequences, roughly 50% seen only once; the top ten take about two fifths. Sequenced input: blood. The receptors were sampled from a man older than 75 in good health.

The chain has TRBV24-1 and TRBJ2-3, with 14 bases that match TRBD2. Germline assignment: CDR1 KGHDR and CDR2 SFDVKD. Trimming cost V 3 bases and J 5 bases; bases outside gene matches: 9. The CDR3 runs 18 residues. CDR3 residues: CATSDPPTSGRAGDTQYF. CDR3 sequence (DNA): TGTGCCACCAGTGATCCGCCGACTAGCGGGAGGGCCGGAGATACGCAGTATTTT.

This clonotype turned up a few times. The chain uses TRBV20-1 and TRBJ2-4; 10 nucleotides line up with TRBD1. This CDR3 is built from 14 residues. Germline V gives CDR1 DFQATT, CDR2 SNEGSKA (reference sequence). The junction had 7 bases not matched to a gene; V was cut back by 6 bases and J by 5 bases. DNA of the CDR3: TGCAGTGCCGCCCGAGGGACAGGGGAAAACATTCAGTACTTC. This codes for CSAARGTGENIQYF.

The chain carries TRBV9 and TRBJ2-7, with 7 bases aligning to TRBD2. The end of the DNA fits TRBJ2-5 better, so the J call may be wrong. This CDR3 region has 14 residues. The germline V gene encodes CDR1 SGDLS and CDR2 YYNGEE. This CDR3 is CASSVRSSGETQYF. The CDR3 DNA sequence: TGTGCCAGCAGCGTAAGGTCTAGCGGAGAGACCCAGTACTTC.

The chain is built from TRBV11-1 and TRBJ2-5, with 7 bases matching TRBD1. The germline gives CDR1 SGHAT, CDR2 FQDESV (reference sequence). This CDR3 region has 15 residues. The V and J ends lost 5 bases and 11 bases, in that order; junction bases with no gene match: 17. The CDR3 nucleotides are TGTGCCAGCAGCAGACAGACAGGGCTAGCCGGAGAGCAGTACTTC. Amino acids: CASSRQTGLAGEQYF.

This clonotype was found a few times. The genes are TRBV6-5 and TRBJ2-7; the D is unclear. V dropped 4 bases and J dropped 3 bases, with 13 bases sitting between them. CDR1 and CDR2 (germline): MNHEY, SVGAGI. The CDR3 length is 14 residues. This CDR3 is CASSSSTQFYEQYF. Written as DNA, the CDR3 is TGTGCCAGCAGTTCCTCCACCCAATTCTACGAGCAGTACTTC.

The rearrangement links TRBV6-2 or TRBV6-3 to TRBJ2-1; 8 nucleotides agree with TRBD2. The CDR3 has 17 amino acids. The V gene end was trimmed by 4 bases and the J gene end by 0 bases; junction bases not matched to a gene: 8. Germline V gives CDR1 MNHEY, CDR2 SVGEGT. The CDR3 is CASSFASGSYSYNEQFF. DNA for the CDR3: TGTGCCAGCAGTTTCGCGAGCGGGAGCTACTCCTACAATGAGCAGTTCTTC.

This clonotype was observed a few times. The rearrangement links TRBV28 to TRBJ2-3; 7 positions agree with TRBD2. The CDR3 extends over 18 amino acids. Germline V lookup: CDR1 MDHEN, CDR2 SYDVKM. V shed 5 bases, J shed 0 bases, and the junction held 14 bases outside the gene matches. As DNA, the CDR3 is TGTGCCAGCAGTACATGGTTGGGGGAGGGAAATAGCACAGATACGCAGTATTTT. Its translation is CASSTWLGEGNSTDTQYF.

This sequence joins TRBV20-1 and TRBJ2-7, with D possibly being TRBD1 (6 bases). Germline V gives CDR1 DFQATT, CDR2 SNEGSKA (reference sequence). The CDR3 totals 14 residues. V lost 3 bases to trimming and J lost 0 bases, with 12 bases between them. The CDR3 is CSARRQGSSYEQYF. The DNA of the CDR3 is TGCAGTGCTAGGCGGCAGGGGAGCTCCTACGAGCAGTACTTC.

This chain connects TRBV29-1 to TRBJ2-1; 10 bases fit TRBD2. The CDR3 consists of 12 residues. Germline assignment: CDR1 SQVTM and CDR2 ANQGSEA. V dropped 8 bases and J dropped 7; count of bases not matched to a gene: 5. CDR3 loop: CSPGTSENEQFF. The CDR3 nucleotides read TGCAGCCCTGGGACTAGCGAGAATGAGCAGTTCTTC.

This clonotype came up once. V and J are TRBV5-1 and TRBJ2-6; D perhaps matches TRBD1 (6 bases). V dropped 4 bases and J dropped 0 bases, with 14 bases sitting between them. Germline CDR1 reads SGHRS; CDR2 reads YFSETQ. This CDR3 has 17 amino acids. DNA of the CDR3: TGCGCCAGCAGCATAGGACAGACCCCCTCTGGGGCCAACGTCCTGACTTTC. This encodes CASSIGQTPSGANVLTF.

CDR3 residues: CASSTYRGDSEQYF. In DNA, the CDR3 is TGTGCCAGCAGTACGTACAGGGGCGACTCCGAGCAGTACTTC. V is TRBV27 and J is TRBJ2-7; 7 nucleotides align to TRBD1. Trimming removed 5 bases from V and 6 bases from J; junction bases left unmatched: 10. Germline V gene lookup returns CDR1 MNHEY and CDR2 SMNVEV (reference sequence). The CDR3 spans 14 residues.

The genes are TRBV9 and TRBJ2-1; possibly TRBD1 or TRBD2 for D (5 bases each). Germline V gene lookup returns CDR1 SGDLS and CDR2 YYNGEE. The length of the CDR3 is 13 residues. Trimming took off 4 bases at V and 8 bases at J, with 13 bases between the two ends. The CDR3 nucleotides read TGTGCCAGCAGCAAAATAGGGACCGATGAGCAGTTCTTC. Protein product: CASSKIGTDEQFF.

This clonotype was observed at least ten times. The chain is built from TRBV13 and TRBJ2-3; D is possibly TRBD2 (5 bases). The CDR3 runs 14 residues. CDR1 is PRHDT and CDR2 is FYEKMQ in the germline V gene (reference sequence). Trimming removed 5 bases at V and 6 bases at J, with 15 bases between. This chain's CDR3 is CASSPSDSQDTQYF. For the CDR3, the DNA is TGTGCCAGCAGCCCGTCGGACTCTCAGGATACGCAGTATTTT.

This clonotype turned up a few times. The chain joins TRBV5-6 to TRBJ2-1; D is perhaps TRBD1 (5 bases). V was pared by 2 bases and J by 0 bases, with 9 bases between. The CDR3 is 15 amino acids. Germline CDR1 and CDR2: SGHDT and YYEEEE. The CDR3 reads CASSFLTASYNEQFF. The CDR3 nucleotides read TGTGCCAGCAGCTTTCTGACAGCCTCCTACAATGAGCAGTTCTTC.

Note on this clonotype: The junction shows a germline mismatch at one end, possibly a read error. The rearrangement joins TRBV5-1 to TRBJ1-1; D not resolved. This CDR3 has 15 amino acids. Germline assignment: CDR1 SGHRS and CDR2 YFSETQ. The CDR3 here is CASSWAGSKNAEAFF. CDR3 DNA: TGCGCCAGCAGCTGGGCGGGGAGCAAGAACGCTGAAGCTTTCTTT.

The chain uses TRBV30 and TRBJ1-2; 12 bases align to TRBD1. CDR3 length: 15 residues. With 2 bases clipped from V and 4 bases from J, the junction kept 5 bases outside the gene matches. The germline V gene has CDR1 GTSNPN and CDR2 SVGIG (reference sequence). The CDR3 DNA is TGTGCCTGGAGTCCCGGGGACAGGGGGCTCTATGGCTACACCTTC. Amino acid sequence: CAWSPGDRGLYGYTF.

CDR3 DNA: TGTGCCAGCAACCCTTTGGAGACCCAGTACTTC. Its translation: CASNPLETQYF. The chain carries TRBV2 and TRBJ2-5; the D is unclear. This CDR3 has 11 amino acids. CDR1 is SNHLY and CDR2 is FYNNEI in the germline V gene. Trimming took 7 bases from V and 5 from J, leaving 8 bases between them.

This clonotype has only a few counts. The J gene is TRBJ2-6, the V gene TRBV29-1, with D possibly TRBD1 on 5 matching bases. This CDR3 is built from 15 residues. Germline loops: CDR1 SQVTM, CDR2 ANQGSEA. Trimming left V 4 bases short and J 0 bases short, with 10 bases between. The CDR3 region has the DNA TGCAGCGTTGGCACAGGCCTCTCTGGGGCCAACGTCCTGACTTTC. It translates to CSVGTGLSGANVLTF.

This clonotype was recorded a few times. The chain joins TRBV12-3 or TRBV12-4 to TRBJ1-2, with D perhaps matching TRBD1 (6 bases). The CDR3 has 14 amino acids. V was cut by 7 bases and J by 3 bases, with 15 bases left in between. The CDR3, as DNA: TGTGCCAGCACTATCACTAAGGGGGACTATGGCTACACCTTC. It codes for CASTITKGDYGYTF.

This clonotype was seen at least ten times. The rearrangement joins TRBV11-3 to TRBJ2-7; the D is unclear. CDR3 length equals 12 residues. The germline CDR1 and CDR2 sequences are SGHNT and YENEEA. The V end was cut by 1 base, the J end by 5 bases, with 6 bases between. The CDR3 DNA follows: TGTGCCAGCAGCTTAGGGGTCCACGAGCAGTACTTC. Its translation: CASSLGVHEQYF.

The chain recombines TRBV12-3 or TRBV12-4 with TRBJ1-2; the D gene is possibly TRBD1 (5 bases). CDR3 length: 14 amino acids. The V and J ends lost 3 bases and 0 bases respectively, with 8 bases between them. CDR3 sequence (DNA): TGTGCCAGCAGTTTCGACAGAGCTAACTATGGCTACACCTTC. This encodes CASSFDRANYGYTF.

The chain is built from TRBV6-6 and TRBJ2-4; 10 positions match TRBD1. The closer fit of TRBJ2-7 to the DNA end suggests the J call may be wrong. The CDR3 spans 16 residues. Germline CDR1 and CDR2: MNHNY and SVGAGI (reference sequence). Here the CDR3 reads CASSRFLGQGNDEQYF. Written as DNA, the CDR3 is TGTGCCAGCAGCCGCTTTTTGGGACAGGGGAATGACGAGCAGTACTTC.